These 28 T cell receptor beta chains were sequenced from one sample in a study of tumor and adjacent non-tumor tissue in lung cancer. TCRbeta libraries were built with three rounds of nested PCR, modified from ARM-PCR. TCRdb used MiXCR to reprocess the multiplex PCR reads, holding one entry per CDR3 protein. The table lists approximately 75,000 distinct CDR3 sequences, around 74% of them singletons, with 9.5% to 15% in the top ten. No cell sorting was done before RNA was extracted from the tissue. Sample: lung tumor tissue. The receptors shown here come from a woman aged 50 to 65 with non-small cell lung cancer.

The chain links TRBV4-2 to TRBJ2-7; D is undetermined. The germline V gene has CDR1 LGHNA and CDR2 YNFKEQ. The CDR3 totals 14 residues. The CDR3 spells CVSNHTLADYEQYF. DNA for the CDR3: TGTGTCAGTAACCACACGCTGGCGGACTACGAGCAGTACTTC.

The CDR3 bases are TGTGCCAGCAGTTACTATGGCGGGAGGGGGTACGAAGAGTACTTC. As protein: CASSYYGGRGYEEYF. The chain carries TRBV6-6 and TRBJ2-7, with TRBD2 identical over 9 bases. This CDR3 comprises 15 residues. Germline CDR1 is MNHNY and CDR2 is SVGAGI (reference sequence). J was trimmed by 11 bases and V by 1 base; bases with no gene match: 12.

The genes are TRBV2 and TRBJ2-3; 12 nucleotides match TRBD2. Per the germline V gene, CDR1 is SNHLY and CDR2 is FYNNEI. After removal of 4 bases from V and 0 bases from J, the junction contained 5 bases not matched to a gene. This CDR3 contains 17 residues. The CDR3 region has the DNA TGTGCCAGCAGTGTAGGACTAGCGGGATCTAGCACAGATACGCAGTATTTT. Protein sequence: CASSVGLAGSSTDTQYF.

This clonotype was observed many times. The CDR3 bases are TGTGCCAGCAGCCTGGACAGGGTGGGATCTCAGCCCCAGCATTTT. As protein: CASSLDRVGSQPQHF. V is TRBV7-9 and J is TRBJ1-5; TRBD1 aligns across 8 bases. V trimming: 5 bases; J trimming: 6 bases; junction bases outside the gene matches: 9. The CDR3 is 15 residues long. CDR1 is SEHNR, CDR2 FQNEAQ, per germline (reference sequence).

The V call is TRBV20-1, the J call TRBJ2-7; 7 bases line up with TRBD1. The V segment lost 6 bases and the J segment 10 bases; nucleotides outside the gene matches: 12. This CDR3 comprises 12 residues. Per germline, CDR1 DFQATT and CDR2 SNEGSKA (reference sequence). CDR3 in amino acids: CSAWDSLYVQYF. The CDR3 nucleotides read TGCAGTGCCTGGGACAGTCTCTACGTTCAGTACTTC.

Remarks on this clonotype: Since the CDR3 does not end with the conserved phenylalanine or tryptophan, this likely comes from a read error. CDR3 protein: CASKDGYTEAFL. The CDR3 nucleotides are TGTGCCAGCAAGGACGGGTACACTGAAGCTTTCTTA. This rearrangement joins TRBV6-5 to TRBJ1-1; D ambiguous. The germline CDR1 and CDR2 sequences are MNHEY and SVGAGI. The CDR3 loop spans 12 amino acids. Trimming took 7 bases from V and 3 from J, leaving 9 bases between them.

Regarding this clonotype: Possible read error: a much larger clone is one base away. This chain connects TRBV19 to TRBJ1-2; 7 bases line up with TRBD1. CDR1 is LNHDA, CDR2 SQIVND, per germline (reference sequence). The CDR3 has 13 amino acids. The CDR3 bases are TGTGTCAGTAGTCCGACAGGGAACTATGGCTACACCTTC. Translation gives CVSSPTGNYGYTF.

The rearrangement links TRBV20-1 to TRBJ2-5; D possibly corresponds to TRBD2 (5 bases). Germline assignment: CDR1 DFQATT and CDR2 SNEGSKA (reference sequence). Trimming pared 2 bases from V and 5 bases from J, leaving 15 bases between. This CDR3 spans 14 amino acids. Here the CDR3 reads CSARTGGSFETQYF. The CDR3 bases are TGCAGTGCTAGAACTGGTGGGAGTTTTGAGACCCAGTACTTC.

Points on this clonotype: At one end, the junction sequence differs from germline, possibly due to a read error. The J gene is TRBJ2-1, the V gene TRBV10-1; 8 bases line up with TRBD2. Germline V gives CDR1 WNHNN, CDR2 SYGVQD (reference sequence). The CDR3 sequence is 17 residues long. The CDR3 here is CVSSEKPGRVFYNEQFF. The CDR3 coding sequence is TGCGTCAGCAGTGAGAAGCCCGGGAGGGTGTTCTACAATGAGCAGTTCTTC.

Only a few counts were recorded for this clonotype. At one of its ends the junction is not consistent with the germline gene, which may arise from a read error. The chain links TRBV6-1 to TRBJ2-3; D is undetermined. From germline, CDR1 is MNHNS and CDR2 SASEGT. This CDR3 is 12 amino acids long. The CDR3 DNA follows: TGTGCCGGCAGTGACCTCGCAGATACGCAGTATTTT. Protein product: CAGSDLADTQYF.

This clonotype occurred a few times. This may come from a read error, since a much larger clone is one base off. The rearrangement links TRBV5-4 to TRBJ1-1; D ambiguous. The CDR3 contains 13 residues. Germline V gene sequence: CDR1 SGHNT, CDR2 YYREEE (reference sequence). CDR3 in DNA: TGTGCCAACAGCTTGCAGTTGAACACTGAAGCTTTCTTT. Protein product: CANSLQLNTEAFF.

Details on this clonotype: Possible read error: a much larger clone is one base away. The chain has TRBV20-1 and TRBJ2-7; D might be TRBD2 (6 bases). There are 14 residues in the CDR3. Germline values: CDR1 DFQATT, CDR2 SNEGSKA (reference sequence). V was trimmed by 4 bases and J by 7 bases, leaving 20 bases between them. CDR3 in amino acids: CSAKTRDSLWEQYF. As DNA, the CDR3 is TGCAGTGCTAAGACCCGGGACTCCCTTTGGGAGCAGTACTTC.

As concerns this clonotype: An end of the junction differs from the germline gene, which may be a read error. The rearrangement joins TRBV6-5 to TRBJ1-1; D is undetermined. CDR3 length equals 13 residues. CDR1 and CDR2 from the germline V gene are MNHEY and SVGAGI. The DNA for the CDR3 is TGTGTCAGCAGTAGGAGGCGAGGCACTGAAGCTTTCTTT. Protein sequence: CVSSRRRGTEAFF.

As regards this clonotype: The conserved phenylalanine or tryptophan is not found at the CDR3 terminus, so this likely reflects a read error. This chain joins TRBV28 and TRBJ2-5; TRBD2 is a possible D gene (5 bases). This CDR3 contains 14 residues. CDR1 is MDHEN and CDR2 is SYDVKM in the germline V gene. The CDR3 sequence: CASSNSLPGEIQYL. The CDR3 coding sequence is TGTGCCAGCAGTAACAGCTTGCCTGGGGAGATCCAGTACCTA.

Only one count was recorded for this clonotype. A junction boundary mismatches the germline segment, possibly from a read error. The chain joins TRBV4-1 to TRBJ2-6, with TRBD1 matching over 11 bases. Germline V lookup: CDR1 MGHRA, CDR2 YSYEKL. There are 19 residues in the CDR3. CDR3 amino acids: CASSQDWWTGGSGANALTF. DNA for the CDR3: TGCGCCAGTAGTCAAGATTGGTGGACAGGGGGCTCTGGGGCCAACGCCCTGACTTTC.

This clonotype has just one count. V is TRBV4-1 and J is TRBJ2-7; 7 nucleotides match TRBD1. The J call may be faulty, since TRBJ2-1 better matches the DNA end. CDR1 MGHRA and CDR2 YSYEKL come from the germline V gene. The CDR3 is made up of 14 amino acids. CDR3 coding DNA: TGCGCCAGCAGCCAAGACACAGGGGTTTGGGAGCAGTTCTTC. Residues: CASSQDTGVWEQFF.

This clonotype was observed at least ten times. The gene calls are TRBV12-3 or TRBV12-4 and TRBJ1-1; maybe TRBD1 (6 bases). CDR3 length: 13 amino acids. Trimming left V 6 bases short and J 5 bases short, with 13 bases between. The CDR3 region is CASSIHRETEAFF. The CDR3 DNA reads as TGTGCCAGCAGCATTCACAGGGAGACTGAAGCTTTCTTT.

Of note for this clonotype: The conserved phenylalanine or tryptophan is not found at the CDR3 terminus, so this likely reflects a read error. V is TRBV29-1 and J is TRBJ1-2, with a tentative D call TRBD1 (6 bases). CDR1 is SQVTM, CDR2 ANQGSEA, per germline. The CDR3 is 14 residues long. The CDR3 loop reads CNVEGPAGVWGYTL. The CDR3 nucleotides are TGCAACGTTGAAGGTCCTGCAGGGGTATGGGGCTACACCCTC.

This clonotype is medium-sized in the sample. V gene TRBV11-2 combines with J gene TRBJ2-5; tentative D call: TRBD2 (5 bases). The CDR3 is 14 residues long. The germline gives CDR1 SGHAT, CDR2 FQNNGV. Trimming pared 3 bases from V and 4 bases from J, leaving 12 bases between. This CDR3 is CASSFSGAPETQYF. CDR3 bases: TGTGCCAGCAGCTTCAGCGGAGCCCCAGAGACCCAGTACTTC. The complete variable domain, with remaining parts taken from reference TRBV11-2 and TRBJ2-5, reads EAGVAQSPRYKIIEKRQSVAFWCNPISGHATLYWYQQILGQGPKLLIQFQNNGVVDDSQLPKDRFSAERLKGVDSTLKIQPAKLEDSAVYLCASSFSGAPETQYFGPGTRLLVL.

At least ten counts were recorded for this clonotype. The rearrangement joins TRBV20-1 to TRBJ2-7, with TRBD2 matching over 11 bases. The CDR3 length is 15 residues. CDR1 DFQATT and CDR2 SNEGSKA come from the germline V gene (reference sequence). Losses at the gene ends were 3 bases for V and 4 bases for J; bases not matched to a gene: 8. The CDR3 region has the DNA TGCAGTGCTAGGGAAACTAGCGGGAGTGATTACGAGCAGTACTTC. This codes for CSARETSGSDYEQYF.

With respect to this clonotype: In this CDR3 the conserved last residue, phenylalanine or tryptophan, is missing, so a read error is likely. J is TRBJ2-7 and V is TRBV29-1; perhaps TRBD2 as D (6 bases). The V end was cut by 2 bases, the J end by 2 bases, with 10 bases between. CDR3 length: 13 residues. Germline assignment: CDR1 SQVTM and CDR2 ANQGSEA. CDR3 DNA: TGCAGCGTTGAAAGCGGGTTCACCTACGAGCAGTACCTG. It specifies CSVESGFTYEQYL.

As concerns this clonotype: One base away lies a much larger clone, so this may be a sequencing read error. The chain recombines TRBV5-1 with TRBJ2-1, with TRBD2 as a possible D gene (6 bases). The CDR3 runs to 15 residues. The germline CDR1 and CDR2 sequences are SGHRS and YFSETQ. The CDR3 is CAGSQGGTAFGEQFF. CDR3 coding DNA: TGCGCCGGCAGCCAGGGCGGGACGGCGTTTGGTGAGCAGTTCTTC.

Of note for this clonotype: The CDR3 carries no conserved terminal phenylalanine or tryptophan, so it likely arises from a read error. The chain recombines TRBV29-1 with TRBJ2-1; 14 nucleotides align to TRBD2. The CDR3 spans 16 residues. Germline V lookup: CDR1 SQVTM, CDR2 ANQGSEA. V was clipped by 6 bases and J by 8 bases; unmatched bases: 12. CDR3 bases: TGCAGCGTGGTTAAGGGACTAGCGGGAGTAGGCTATGAGCAGTTCTCC. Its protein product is CSVVKGLAGVGYEQFS.

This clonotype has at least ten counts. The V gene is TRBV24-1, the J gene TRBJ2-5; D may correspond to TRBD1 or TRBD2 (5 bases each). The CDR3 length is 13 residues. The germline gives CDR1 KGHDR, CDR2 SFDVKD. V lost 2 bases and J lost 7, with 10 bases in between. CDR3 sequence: CATSDYTRGTQYF. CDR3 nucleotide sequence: TGTGCCACCAGTGATTACACTAGGGGGACCCAGTACTTC.

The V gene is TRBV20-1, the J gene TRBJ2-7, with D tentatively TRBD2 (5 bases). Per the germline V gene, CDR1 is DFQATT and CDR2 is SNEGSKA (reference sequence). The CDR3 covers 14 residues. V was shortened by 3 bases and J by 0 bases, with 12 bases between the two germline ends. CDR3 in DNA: TGCAGTGCTAGGTATAGGAGGAGCTCCTACGAGCAGTACTTC. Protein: CSARYRRSSYEQYF.

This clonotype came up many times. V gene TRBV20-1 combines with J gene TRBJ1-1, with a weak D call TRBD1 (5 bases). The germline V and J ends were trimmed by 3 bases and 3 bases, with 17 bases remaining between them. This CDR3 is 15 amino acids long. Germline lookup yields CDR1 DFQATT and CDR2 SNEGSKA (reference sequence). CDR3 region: CSASMSAGWDTEAFF. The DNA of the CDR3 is TGCAGTGCTAGTATGAGTGCAGGGTGGGACACTGAAGCTTTCTTT.

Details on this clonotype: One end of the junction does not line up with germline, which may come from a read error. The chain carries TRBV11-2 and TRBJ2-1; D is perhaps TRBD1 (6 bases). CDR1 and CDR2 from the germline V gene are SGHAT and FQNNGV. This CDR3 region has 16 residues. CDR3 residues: CASSPGELGGVGEHFF. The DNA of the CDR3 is TGTGCCAGCAGCCCAGGGGAGCTAGGGGGAGTAGGTGAGCACTTCTTC.

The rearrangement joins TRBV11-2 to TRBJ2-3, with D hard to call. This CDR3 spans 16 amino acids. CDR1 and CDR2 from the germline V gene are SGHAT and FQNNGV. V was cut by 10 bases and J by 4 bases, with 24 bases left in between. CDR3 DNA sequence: TGTGCCAACAACCCCGTGGGTTACCCGCTTCCAGATACGCAGTATTTT. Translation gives CANNPVGYPLPDTQYF.